This is a list of T cell receptor beta chains from one sample in a study of T cells expressing NK-cell markers. TCRdb reworked the 5' RACE reads into one entry per CDR3 protein, no DNA. The table lists around 7,500 distinct CDR3 sequences. Sequencing was done on a sample of blood T cells: a sorted CD56 or NKG2C T cell subset, CD4+ or CD8+ T cells, or bulk PBMC T cells (not recorded which). These receptors all come from a young man in good health. CDR3s include the opening cysteine and the closing phenylalanine or tryptophan. The order of the fields is V gene, clone size, J gene, CDR3 protein. Some rows mark clone size as missing; the rest say once, few, many or name a class of expanded clone.

V gene: TRBV20-1
clone size: medium-sized
J gene: TRBJ1-1
CDR3 protein: CSATGTGGWTEAFF

V gene: TRBV2
clone size: -
J gene: TRBJ1-5
CDR3 protein: CASTWDSVTLNQPQHF

V gene: TRBV7-3
clone size: -
J gene: TRBJ2-2
CDR3 protein: CASRQGEGYTGELFF

V gene: TRBV27
clone size: -
J gene: TRBJ2-1
CDR3 protein: CASSRDRGFGSYNEQFF

V gene: TRBV14
clone size: -
J gene: TRBJ2-1
CDR3 protein: CASSPRTSDNEQFF

V gene: TRBV6-5
clone size: -
J gene: TRBJ2-7
CDR3 protein: CASSRIGAEQYF

V gene: TRBV5-1
clone size: -
J gene: TRBJ1-2
CDR3 protein: CASSWVKGYGYTF

V gene: TRBV12-3/TRBV12-4
clone size: medium-sized
J gene: TRBJ2-1
CDR3 protein: CASDKGGRWQFF

V gene: TRBV20-1
clone size: -
J gene: TRBJ2-1
CDR3 protein: CSARVRDNEQFF

V gene: TRBV20-1
clone size: medium-sized
J gene: TRBJ2-7
CDR3 protein: CSASPGQGRYEQYF

V gene: TRBV27
clone size: -
J gene: TRBJ2-1
CDR3 protein: CASSLRAPLYEQFF

V gene: TRBV7-9
clone size: medium-sized
J gene: TRBJ2-3
CDR3 protein: CASELARDTQYF

V gene: TRBV6-5
clone size: -
J gene: TRBJ2-7
CDR3 protein: CASSYTRRGRSRQYF

V gene: TRBV10-3
clone size: -
J gene: TRBJ2-1
CDR3 protein: CAIMSGGGSYNEQFF

V gene: TRBV19
clone size: -
J gene: TRBJ1-3
CDR3 protein: CASSIRGRLSGNTIYF

V gene: TRBV6-2/TRBV6-3
clone size: -
J gene: TRBJ2-1
CDR3 protein: CASKRFTGYNEQFF

V gene: TRBV7-8
clone size: medium-sized
J gene: TRBJ1-2
CDR3 protein: CASSSRLIGENGYTF

V gene: TRBV30
clone size: -
J gene: TRBJ1-5
CDR3 protein: CAWGTGGYQPQHF

V gene: TRBV11-2
clone size: -
J gene: TRBJ2-3
CDR3 protein: CASSLHGPRGIDTQYF

V gene: TRBV27
clone size: -
J gene: TRBJ2-1
CDR3 protein: CASSLASGSPEQFF

V gene: TRBV6-2/TRBV6-3
clone size: -
J gene: TRBJ2-7
CDR3 protein: CASSFKAGGTYEQYF

V gene: TRBV10-3
clone size: medium-sized
J gene: TRBJ2-1
CDR3 protein: CAISELTSGSREQFF

V gene: TRBV6-2/TRBV6-3
clone size: medium-sized
J gene: TRBJ2-2
CDR3 protein: CASTDAGEGDTGELFF

V gene: TRBV5-4
clone size: -
J gene: TRBJ2-2
CDR3 protein: CASGIKSGELFF

V gene: TRBV5-4
clone size: -
J gene: TRBJ2-3
CDR3 protein: CASSLGGGLTDTQYF

V gene: TRBV14
clone size: medium-sized
J gene: TRBJ2-1
CDR3 protein: CASSQAPIVHEQFF

V gene: TRBV6-1
clone size: -
J gene: TRBJ1-6
CDR3 protein: CASTSRLVYNSPLHF

V gene: TRBV19
clone size: -
J gene: TRBJ1-5
CDR3 protein: CASSIGARQPQHF

V gene: TRBV7-6
clone size: -
J gene: TRBJ1-1
CDR3 protein: CASSPAGGAWATEAFF